These 18 T cell receptor beta chains were sequenced from one sample in a study of regulatory T cells in long-lasting Graves disease. Sequencing libraries for TCR beta were prepared with iRepertoire HTBI primers and Arm-PCR of CDR3 regions. TCRdb processed the multiplex PCR reads anew with MiXCR; each CDR3 protein has one entry. The sample shows about 430,000 distinct CDR3 sequences, approximately 16% of them seen only once. Regarding time point: newly diagnosed GD, antithyroid drugs for less than 3 months. From PBMCs, RNA was extracted and then used to make the TCR library. Another study also made use of these data, one on T cells in Graves' hyperthyroidism and ophthalmopathy.

The sample here was peripheral blood mononuclear cells (PBMCs), taken at new diagnosis, from a patient treated with antithyroid drugs. These receptor sequences come from a woman between 40 and 50 years old with Graves disease.

With regard to this clonotype: Germline and junction disagree at one end, which may indicate a read error. The chain links TRBV11-2 to TRBJ2-7; 7 bases line up with TRBD1. The germline V gene encodes CDR1 SGHAT and CDR2 FQNNGV. The CDR3 loop spans 14 amino acids. The CDR3, as DNA: TGTGCCAGCAGCCAAAAGGGACAGCTCGGCGAGCGGTACTTC. It is translated as CASSQKGQLGERYF. The full variable domain, in which reference TRBV11-2 and TRBJ2-7 provide the parts outside the CDR3, is EAGVAQSPRYKIIEKRQSVAFWCNPISGHATLYWYQQILGQGPKLLIQFQNNGVVDDSQLPKDRFSAERLKGVDSTLKIQPAKLEDSAVYLCASSQKGQLGERYFGPGTRLTVT.

This clonotype was counted a few times. V and J are TRBV9 and TRBJ2-3; 8 positions match TRBD2. The CDR3 has 16 amino acids. Germline V lookup: CDR1 SGDLS, CDR2 YYNGEE. V lost 0 bases and J lost 4; bases outside the gene matches: 7. This CDR3 is CASSVGLAGGADTQYF. The CDR3 DNA is TGTGCCAGCAGCGTAGGTCTAGCGGGTGGCGCAGATACGCAGTATTTT. The variable domain in full, completed from reference TRBV9 and TRBJ2-3, reads DSGVTQTPKHLITATGQRVTLRCSPRSGDLSVYWYQQSLDQGLQFLIQYYNGEERAKGNILERFSAQQFPDLHSELNLSSLELGDSALYFCASSVGLAGGADTQYFGPGTRLTVL.

This clonotype showed up many times. V gene TRBV7-9 combines with J gene TRBJ2-5; D gene uncertain. CDR3 size: 14 residues. The ends were cut back, 3 bases at V and 1 base at J, with 9 bases in the middle. CDR1 and CDR2 (germline): SEHNR, FQNEAQ (reference sequence). CDR3 sequence reads: CASSFGQFQETQYF. As DNA, the CDR3 is TGTGCCAGCAGCTTTGGCCAGTTCCAAGAGACCCAGTACTTC.

V and J are TRBV20-1 and TRBJ2-4, with 8 bases identical to TRBD1. The CDR3 sequence is 18 residues long. The germline CDR1 and CDR2 sequences are DFQATT and SNEGSKA (reference sequence). The V and J ends lost 2 bases and 4 bases, in that order; junction bases with no gene match: 16. The CDR3 DNA sequence: TGCAGTGCTAGACCGGGACAGGCCTTTCCGTCACCAAAAAACATTCAGTACTTC. This gives the protein CSARPGQAFPSPKNIQYF.

For this clonotype: With a much larger clone just one base away, this may be a read error. The chain recombines TRBV6-2 or TRBV6-3 with TRBJ1-2; D is undetermined. The CDR3 contains 12 residues. The germline V gene has CDR1 MNHEY and CDR2 SVGEGT. V was cut by 2 bases and J by 8 bases, with 9 bases left in between. DNA of the CDR3: TGTGCCAGCAGTTACGCGAGGGAAGGCTACACCTTC. This sequence encodes CASSYAREGYTF.

V and J are TRBV7-2 and TRBJ2-1; D ambiguous. V lost 3 bases to trimming and J lost 6 bases, with 6 bases between them. Germline V gives CDR1 SGHTA, CDR2 FQGNSA. The CDR3 sequence is 12 residues long. As DNA, the CDR3 is TGTGCCAGCAGCTTTAAGGGCAATGAGCAGTTCTTC. It codes for CASSFKGNEQFF.

This clonotype was detected a few times. The chain couples TRBV5-1 to TRBJ2-1; 8 nucleotides agree with TRBD2. In germline, CDR1 is SGHRS, CDR2 YFSETQ. With V trimmed by 3 bases and J by 7 bases, 9 bases remained unmatched. This CDR3 contains 15 residues. CDR3 sequence: CASSSGTSRGNEQFF. CDR3 nucleotides: TGCGCCAGCAGCTCGGGGACTAGTAGAGGGAATGAGCAGTTCTTC.

Only a few counts were recorded for this clonotype. The rearrangement uses TRBV7-9 and TRBJ1-1; weak D call: TRBD1 (5 bases). With 4 bases removed from V and 9 bases from J, the gap between germline ends came to 18 bases. The CDR3 is made up of 14 amino acids. Per the germline V gene, CDR1 is SEHNR and CDR2 is FQNEAQ (reference sequence). CDR3 residues: CASSSLGQDEKAFF. The CDR3 DNA is TGTGCCAGCAGCTCCCTGGGGCAGGACGAGAAAGCTTTCTTT.

This clonotype was recorded many times. The V call is TRBV5-6, the J call TRBJ1-1, with no clear D. Germline V CDR1 and CDR2: SGHDT, YYEEEE. This CDR3 comprises 13 residues. The V end was cut by 0 bases, the J end by 4 bases, with 7 bases between. The CDR3: CASSLGRLTEAFF. In DNA, the CDR3 is TGTGCCAGCAGCTTGGGGAGACTCACTGAAGCTTTCTTT.

This clonotype has at least ten counts. This chain uses TRBV27 with TRBJ2-7; 7 bases agree with TRBD1. Germline CDR1 MNHEY, CDR2 SMNVEV (reference sequence). The CDR3 runs to 14 residues. V was clipped by 4 bases and J by 3 bases; unmatched bases: 6. The CDR3 region has the DNA TGTGCCAGCAGTTCGACAGGGTGGGGCTACGAGCAGTACTTC. Protein sequence: CASSSTGWGYEQYF.

In this sample, this clonotype turned up many times. V gene TRBV18 combines with J gene TRBJ2-4, with D perhaps matching TRBD1 (5 bases). The V gene lost 3 bases and the J gene lost 2 bases, with 8 bases spanning the gap. This CDR3 is 14 amino acids long. Looked up from germline, CDR1 is KGHSH and CDR2 is LQKENI. Written as DNA, the CDR3 is TGTGCCAGCTCACCGACAGACTCCAAAAACATTCAGTACTTC. Translation: CASSPTDSKNIQYF.

This clonotype has a count of ten or more. The chain combines TRBV3-1 with TRBJ2-3; D tentatively fits TRBD1 or TRBD2 (5 bases each). Germline CDR1 reads LGHDT; CDR2 reads YNNKEL (reference sequence). The CDR3 has 15 residues. The V end was cut by 4 bases, the J end by 4 bases, with 15 bases between. The CDR3, as DNA: TGTGCCAGCAGCCCTTTTGGGGGAGACGCAGATACGCAGTATTTT. Translating it yields CASSPFGGDADTQYF.

This clonotype appeared a few times. V is TRBV10-1 and J is TRBJ2-1, with 12 bases matching TRBD1. After removal of 4 bases from V and 9 bases from J, the junction contained 4 bases not matched to a gene. CDR1 and CDR2 from the germline V gene are WNHNN and SYGVQD (reference sequence). The CDR3 extends over 14 amino acids. This chain's CDR3 is CASSAGTGGSEQFF. In DNA, the CDR3 is TGCGCCAGCAGTGCCGGGACAGGGGGCAGTGAGCAGTTCTTC.

This clonotype came up many times. The J gene is TRBJ2-1, the V gene TRBV11-2, with 8 bases identical to TRBD1. Germline trimming cut 1 base from V and 7 bases from J; bases unmatched to any gene: 3. From germline, CDR1 is SGHAT and CDR2 FQNNGV. The CDR3 has 14 amino acids. Written as DNA, the CDR3 is TGTGCCAGCAGCTTAGGGACAGGGCAGAATGAGCAGTTCTTC. Its translation is CASSLGTGQNEQFF.

Many counts were recorded for this clonotype. CDR3: CASSLGTGRGNTIYF. In nucleotides, the CDR3 is TGTGCCAGCAGCCTAGGGACAGGTCGAGGAAACACCATATATTTT. The rearrangement links TRBV7-2 to TRBJ1-3; TRBD1 aligns across 8 bases. Per the germline V gene, CDR1 is SGHTA and CDR2 is FQGNSA. CDR3 size: 15 residues. Germline trimming cut 5 bases from V and 4 bases from J; bases unmatched to any gene: 7.

The gene calls are TRBV11-2 and TRBJ2-2; D possibly uses TRBD1 or TRBD2 (5 bases each). Trimming cost V 6 bases and J 4 bases, with 9 bases left between them. CDR1 is SGHAT, CDR2 FQNNGV, per germline. This CDR3 is built from 13 residues. The CDR3 is CASRGRGTGELFF. In DNA form, the CDR3 reads TGTGCCAGCAGGGGACGGGGCACCGGGGAGCTGTTTTTT. The full variable domain, its missing parts supplied by reference TRBV11-2 and TRBJ2-2, is EAGVAQSPRYKIIEKRQSVAFWCNPISGHATLYWYQQILGQGPKLLIQFQNNGVVDDSQLPKDRFSAERLKGVDSTLKIQPAKLEDSAVYLCASRGRGTGELFFGEGSRLTVL.

This clonotype appeared a few times. The chain links TRBV14 to TRBJ2-7, with a possible D match to TRBD2 (5 bases). The V end lost 2 bases, the J end lost 3 bases, and 11 bases lay between the germline ends. CDR1 is SGHDN, CDR2 FVKESK, per germline. CDR3 length: 14 residues. CDR3 region: CASSQFDGVYEQYF. As DNA, the CDR3 is TGTGCCAGCAGCCAATTTGACGGGGTCTACGAGCAGTACTTC.

This clonotype was observed many times. CDR3 amino acids: CASSSVYQETQYF. Written as DNA, the CDR3 is TGTGCCAGCAGTTCGGTGTACCAAGAGACCCAGTACTTC. The rearrangement uses TRBV27 and TRBJ2-5, with unresolved D. The CDR3 is 13 amino acids. Germline loops: CDR1 MNHEY, CDR2 SMNVEV (reference sequence). Deletions cut 4 bases from V and 0 bases from J, with 6 bases between.